The 10 T cell receptor beta chains below were found in one sample sequenced in a study of T cell responses to AZD1222 COVID-19 vaccine. The repertoire was sequenced with immunoSEQ multiplex PCR; TCRdb's copy has only in-frame clones and lacks some. The repertoire includes some 97,000 clones, 85% to 90% of them detected once, and around 3.2% sits in the top ten. Sequenced here: peripheral blood, sampled on day 0 of AZD1222 vaccination. The receptors derive from an adult in good health.

The chain is built from TRBV7-3 and TRBJ2-3; D possibly matches TRBD1 or TRBD2 (5 bases each). The V gene's germline CDR1 is SGHTA and CDR2 FQGTGA. The CDR3 extends over 14 amino acids. V dropped 3 bases and J dropped 3 bases, with 10 bases sitting between them. The CDR3 DNA is TGTGCCAGCAGCTTGAACGGGGCTACAGATACGCAGTATTTT. Translating gives CASSLNGATDTQYF.

This clone has only a few counts. This chain connects TRBV24-1 to TRBJ1-2; D not resolved. The CDR3 sequence is 17 residues long. V was cut by 2 bases and J by 4 bases, with 19 bases left in between. Germline V gene data show CDR1 as KGHDR and CDR2 as SFDVKD. Here the CDR3 DNA reads TGTGCCACCAGTGATTCGGCCCCCGGGCCTCGCCCCTATGGCTACACCTTC. Translated: CATSDSAPGPRPYGYTF.

The chain is built from TRBV27 and TRBJ2-7; no clear D gene. The CDR3 is made up of 16 amino acids. CDR1 is MNHEY and CDR2 is SMNVEV in the germline V gene (reference sequence). Trimming removed 2 bases from V and 3 bases from J, with 17 bases in between. CDR3 residues: CASSLGIPRNNYEQYF. CDR3 bases: TGTGCCAGCAGTTTAGGGATCCCGCGCAATAACTACGAGCAGTACTTC.

In DNA form, the CDR3 reads TGTGCCAGCAGCTTGGGGGAGGATACGCAGTATTTT. This encodes CASSLGEDTQYF. The chain carries TRBV5-6 and TRBJ2-3; TRBD2 is a possible D gene (5 bases). The germline CDR1 and CDR2 sequences are SGHDT and YYEEEE. The CDR3 extends over 12 amino acids. V was pared by 0 bases and J by 6 bases, with 5 bases between.

The genes are TRBV7-3 and TRBJ2-3, with 8 nucleotides matching TRBD2. Germline lookup yields CDR1 SGHTA and CDR2 FQGTGA. The CDR3 extends over 15 amino acids. The junction had 9 bases not matched to a gene; V was cut back by 6 bases and J by 4 bases. The CDR3 loop is CASRRSGARADTQYF. Written as DNA, the CDR3 is TGTGCCAGCAGACGTAGCGGGGCTAGAGCAGATACGCAGTATTTT. Drawing the rest from reference TRBV7-3 and TRBJ2-3, the complete variable domain is GAGVSQTPSNKVTEKGKYVELRCDPISGHTALYWYRQSLGQGPEFLIYFQGTGAADDSGLPNDRFFAVRPEGSVSTLKIQRTERGDSAVYLCASRRSGARADTQYFGPGTRLTVL.

CDR3 sequence (DNA): TGTGCCAGCAGCTTCCTAGCGGGTAGCGACAATGAGCAGTTCTTC. Its translation is CASSFLAGSDNEQFF. This chain uses TRBV7-6 with TRBJ2-1; 8 bases align to TRBD2. V was pared by 3 bases and J by 5 bases, with 6 bases of the junction left unmatched. The germline V gene encodes CDR1 SGHVS and CDR2 FNYEAQ. The CDR3 totals 15 residues.

The chain joins TRBV6-1 to TRBJ1-2, with TRBD1 as a possible D gene (5 bases). The CDR3 totals 13 residues. Germline V lookup: CDR1 MNHNS, CDR2 SASEGT. V was clipped by 7 bases and J by 3 bases, with 12 bases between them. CDR3 amino acids: CASTRTTDYGYTF. The CDR3 DNA follows: TGTGCCAGCACCCGCACGACAGACTATGGCTACACCTTC.

The chain recombines TRBV4-3 with TRBJ2-2, with D tentatively TRBD2 (6 bases). Germline V gene sequence: CDR1 LGHNA, CDR2 YSLEER. Trimming pared 2 bases from V and 4 bases from J, leaving 20 bases between. The CDR3 extends over 18 amino acids. CDR3 sequence reads: CASSQNAAGGATTGELFF. CDR3 coding DNA: TGCGCCAGCAGCCAAAACGCGGCAGGAGGGGCGACCACCGGGGAGCTGTTTTTT.

The rearrangement links TRBV20-1 to TRBJ2-3; D is ambiguous. Germline V gene sequence: CDR1 DFQATT, CDR2 SNEGSKA (reference sequence). The CDR3 totals 14 residues. The V and J ends lost 3 bases and 1 base respectively, with 11 bases between them. The DNA of the CDR3 is TGCAGTGCTAGTCTGGGGTTCGGCACAGATACGCAGTATTTT. It codes for CSASLGFGTDTQYF.

The chain is built from TRBV5-1 and TRBJ2-2, with D uncertain. Germline V gene sequence: CDR1 SGHRS, CDR2 YFSETQ. CDR3 size: 13 residues. V was trimmed by 0 bases and J by 4 bases, leaving 4 bases between them. CDR3 sequence reads: CASSLAATGELFF. The CDR3 DNA is TGCGCCAGCAGCTTGGCAGCCACCGGGGAGCTGTTTTTT. The whole variable domain, remainder taken from reference TRBV5-1 and TRBJ2-2, is KAGVTQTPRYLIKTRGQQVTLSCSPISGHRSVSWYQQTPGQGLQFLFEYFSETQRNKGNFPGRFSGRQFSNSRSEMNVSTLELGDSALYLCASSLAATGELFFGEGSRLTVL.